This T cell receptor beta chain was recovered during a study of T cell changes during pregnancy in multiple sclerosis (dated by TCRdb to between 2018 and 2021). Regarding the study in general: In women with multiple sclerosis, the researchers looked at how the T cell repertoire shifted as pregnancy progressed.

The library was produced with the immunoSEQ multiplex PCR assay. TCRdb retrieved this table from immuneACCESS and kept in-frame rearrangements only. Not all clones are present; in checked studies, unresolved V genes account for under half, and no reason is known for the remainder. This sample comprises about 68,000 clones, less than 95% of them detected only once. The ten largest clones take up 0.86% of the sample. Ends trimmed: V by 5 bases, J by 2 bases; bases unmatched to a gene: 10. The CDR3 measures 18 amino acids from cysteine to phenylalanine. Of all the DNA, just the CDR3 is kept, 54 bases in frame from base 1. Taken from the germline V gene, the CDR1 and CDR2 loops are SGHTA and FQGNSA. Notes on this clone: Its antigen is still unknown. No quality values exist for individual bases; no much larger clone is one base distant.

Sample: peripheral blood, taken in the second trimester of pregnancy. The V and J segments used are TRBV7-2 and TRBJ2-2, with 11 middle bases fitting TRBD2. The receptor was isolated from a female donor with multiple sclerosis, enrolled in a pregnancy study. The nucleotide sequence is given as TGTGCCAGCAGCCCCCGTAGCGGGGGGGTCCCAAACACCGGGGAGCTGTTTTTT. It codes for CASSPRSGGVPNTGELFF.